This TCR beta chain was found in a study of CD8 T cells in Susac syndrome. Reverse transcription used about 0.5 to 1 ug RNA and random hexamers. The method of amplification for TCR beta CDR3 was immunoSEQ multiplex PCR, covering 54 Vbeta and 13 Jbeta. TCRdb reprocessed the immunoSEQ multiplex PCR reads with MiXCR, giving one entry per CDR3 protein. The repertoire consists of under 55,000 distinct CDR3 sequences, with 93% occurring once and the leading ten covering 0.45% to 0.65%. TCR beta sequences were obtained from blood CD8+ and CD4+ T cells. In contrast to the negatively isolated CD8+ and CD4+ T cells, TEMRA cells were FACS-enriched. The CDR3 extends over 11 amino acids. V lost 0 bases, J lost 8 bases, and 7 bases lay in between. The germline V gene encodes CDR1 SQVTM and CDR2 ANQGSEA.

The V call is TRBV29-1, the J call TRBJ1-2; D is uncertain. This clonotype was sampled from a human donor with multiple sclerosis. Sequences were obtained from CD8+ T cells from PBMCs. The CDR3 DNA sequence: TGCAGCGTTGAAGATCTGGAGGGCTACACCTTC. Translated: CSVEDLEGYTF. Full variable domain (rest looked up from reference TRBV29-1 and TRBJ1-2): SAVISQKPSRDICQRGTSLTIQCQVDSQVTMMFWYRQQPGQSLTLIATANQGSEATYESGFVIDKFPISRPNLTFSTLTVSNMSPEDSSIYLCSVEDLEGYTFGSGTRLTVV.